The 25 T cell receptor beta chains listed next were all sequenced from one sample in a study of cytomegalovirus exposure and HLA in healthy donors. PCR employed 60 Vbeta and 13 Jbeta primers. The method was immunoSEQ multiplex PCR; TCRdb's version includes in-frame clones alone and lacks a portion of them. In the table there are fewer than 200,000 clones, roughly four fifths of which are singletons. The specimen was PBMCs. The receptors shown here come from a woman under 30 in good health and CMV-seronegative.

The sample holds a few counts of this clone. This rearrangement joins TRBV6-1 to TRBJ2-2, with 12 bases lining up with TRBD2. Trimming took 1 base from V and 0 from J; bases not matched to a gene: 3. Per germline, CDR1 MNHNS and CDR2 SASEGT. The CDR3 is 18 residues long. The CDR3 DNA follows: TGTGCCAGCAGTGAAGAGGCTAGCGGGAGGGCGAACACCGGGGAGCTGTTTTTT. Amino acid sequence: CASSEEASGRANTGELFF.

V and J are TRBV5-4 and TRBJ2-7; perhaps TRBD2 as D (5 bases). The CDR3 runs 13 residues. Germline assignment: CDR1 SGHNT and CDR2 YYREEE (reference sequence). The germline V and J ends were trimmed by 5 bases and 5 bases, with 14 bases remaining between them. Here the CDR3 DNA reads TGTGCCAGCAGTCACGCCCGGGGAAACGAGCAGTACTTC. It is translated as CASSHARGNEQYF. Full variable domain (outside the CDR3, taken from reference TRBV5-4 and TRBJ2-7): ETGVTQSPTHLIKTRGQQVTLRCSSQSGHNTVSWYQQALGQGPQFIFQYYREEENGRGNFPPRFSGLQFPNYSSELNVNALELDDSALYLCASSHARGNEQYFGPGTRLTVT.

The rearrangement uses TRBV25-1 and TRBJ2-1; the D gene is possibly TRBD2 (6 bases). CDR1 and CDR2 (germline): MGHDK, SYGVNS. The length of the CDR3 is 13 residues. V lost 8 bases and J 7 bases, leaving 15 bases between the germline ends. The CDR3 is CASGVSSGNEQFF. In DNA, the CDR3 is TGTGCCAGCGGCGTGTCGAGCGGGAATGAGCAGTTCTTC.

The chain is built from TRBV9 and TRBJ1-4, with no clear D. This CDR3 region has 13 residues. Germline V gives CDR1 SGDLS, CDR2 YYNGEE. Deletions cut 3 bases from V and 10 bases from J, with 13 bases between. The CDR3 DNA is TGTGCCAGCAGCGCGGCGGTGGTGGGAAAACTGTTTTTT. It encodes CASSAAVVGKLFF. Drawing the rest from reference TRBV9 and TRBJ1-4, the complete variable domain is DSGVTQTPKHLITATGQRVTLRCSPRSGDLSVYWYQQSLDQGLQFLIQYYNGEERAKGNILERFSAQQFPDLHSELNLSSLELGDSALYFCASSAAVVGKLFFGSGTQLSVL.

The chain is built from TRBV30 and TRBJ1-1; 8 bases match TRBD1. CDR3 length equals 12 residues. Germline-derived CDR1 and CDR2 are GTSNPN and SVGIG (reference sequence). The CDR3 DNA sequence: TGTGCGAGGGGGACAGGAGGAACTGAAGCTTTCTTT. This sequence encodes CARGTGGTEAFF.

This chain links TRBV5-4 with TRBJ1-2; no clear D gene. The V end lost 0 bases, the J end lost 4 bases, and 13 bases lay between the germline ends. The CDR3 covers 15 residues. CDR1 is SGHNT and CDR2 is YYREEE in the germline V gene (reference sequence). The CDR3 DNA follows: TGTGCCAGCAGCTTGGCTACGGGATTCGGCTATGGCTACACCTTC. As protein: CASSLATGFGYGYTF.

V and J are TRBV7-8 and TRBJ1-4; TRBD1 matches 7 bases. The ends lost 2 bases at V and 5 bases at J; junction bases unmatched: 2. Looked up from germline, CDR1 is SGHVS and CDR2 is FQNEAQ. This CDR3 has 14 residues. The CDR3 nucleotides are TGTGCCAGCAGCTTAATGGGACAGAATGAAAAACTGTTTTTT. Protein sequence: CASSLMGQNEKLFF.

Worth noting for this clone: Mismatch with germline at one junction end may stem from a read error. The chain uses TRBV7-9 and TRBJ1-1; the D gene is possibly TRBD1 (6 bases). Per the germline V gene, CDR1 is SEHNR and CDR2 is FQNEAQ (reference sequence). The CDR3 sequence is 13 residues long. The CDR3 sequence is CSSSLTGTTEAFF. The CDR3, as DNA: TGTTCCAGCAGCTTAACAGGGACGACTGAAGCTTTCTTT.

The chain carries TRBV25-1 and TRBJ2-5; 10 positions agree with TRBD2. The CDR3 contains 16 residues. Germline values: CDR1 MGHDK, CDR2 SYGVNS. The J segment lost 7 bases and the V segment lost 3 bases, leaving 11 bases of the junction unmatched. The CDR3 protein is CASSEGPTSGAGTQYF. In DNA form, the CDR3 reads TGTGCCAGCAGTGAGGGACCTACTAGCGGGGCGGGGACCCAGTACTTC.

V gene TRBV27 combines with J gene TRBJ1-5, with TRBD1 as a possible D gene (5 bases). The CDR3 sequence is 15 residues long. CDR1 MNHEY and CDR2 SMNVEV come from the germline V gene (reference sequence). Trimming left V 7 bases short and J 0 bases short, with 13 bases between. DNA for the CDR3: TGTGCCAGCACGGCACAGGCTTATAGCAATCAGCCCCAGCATTTT. Translating it yields CASTAQAYSNQPQHF.

This sequence joins TRBV19 and TRBJ2-3, with 7 bases aligning to TRBD2. CDR1 is LNHDA and CDR2 is SQIVND in the germline V gene (reference sequence). V lost 6 bases, J lost 4 bases, and 10 bases stayed unmatched. This CDR3 has 15 amino acids. CDR3 protein: CASSLFGGIPDTQYF. CDR3 DNA: TGTGCCAGTAGCCTCTTCGGGGGGATTCCAGATACGCAGTATTTT.

V is TRBV9 and J is TRBJ2-3; TRBD2 might be the D (6 bases). The CDR3 loop spans 15 amino acids. Between the trimmed V and J ends, which lost 2 bases and 0 bases, there was a span of 10 bases. The germline gives CDR1 SGDLS, CDR2 YYNGEE. CDR3 in DNA: TGTGCCAGCAGCGTCGGGGGAGTTAGCACAGATACGCAGTATTTT. As protein: CASSVGGVSTDTQYF.

This chain links TRBV6-5 with TRBJ2-7; 7 bases agree with TRBD1. Germline lookup yields CDR1 MNHEY and CDR2 SVGAGI. The V gene end was trimmed by 4 bases and the J gene end by 0 bases; junction bases not matched to a gene: 3. The CDR3 length is 14 residues. The DNA of the CDR3 is TGTGCCAGCAGTTCCGGGACAGCCTCCTACGAGCAGTACTTC. Protein product: CASSSGTASYEQYF.

This chain uses TRBV27 with TRBJ1-6; D not resolved. This CDR3 spans 13 amino acids. V lost 7 bases and J lost 4, with 8 bases in between. The germline CDR1 and CDR2 sequences are MNHEY and SMNVEV (reference sequence). The CDR3 loop is CASNRDYNSPLHF. The CDR3 nucleotides are TGTGCCAGCAACCGGGATTATAATTCACCCCTCCACTTT.

This clone was counted a single time. The chain recombines TRBV2 with TRBJ1-6; 8 bases match TRBD1. Germline V gene lookup returns CDR1 SNHLY and CDR2 FYNNEI. The CDR3 covers 14 residues. Losses at the gene ends were 4 bases for V and 8 bases for J; bases not matched to a gene: 4. CDR3 protein: CASSGQGSYSPLHF. DNA of the CDR3: TGTGCCAGCAGTGGACAGGGGTCTTATTCACCCCTCCACTTT.

Comment on this clone: One end of the junction fails to match germline, which may point to a read error. This CDR3 is CASSSGSLQVGSGLQF. CDR3 nucleotides: TGCGCCAGCAGCTCAGGCAGTTTACAGGTTGGTTCGGGACTCCAATTC. The chain has TRBV5-1 and TRBJ2-7; tentative D call: TRBD2 (6 bases). Germline CDR1 reads SGHRS; CDR2 reads YFSETQ. The CDR3 consists of 16 residues.

This clone was detected only a few times. At one end the junction does not follow the germline gene, possibly because of a read error. The chain employs TRBV5-1 and TRBJ1-1; D is unclear. The CDR3 totals 14 residues. The germline CDR1 and CDR2 sequences are SGHRS and YFSETQ. The CDR3 DNA reads as TGTGCCAGCAGCTTGAACCCTATGAACACTGAAGCTTTCTTT. This sequence encodes CASSLNPMNTEAFF.

The chain couples TRBV5-4 to TRBJ2-4, with 11 bases lining up with TRBD2. The V gene's germline CDR1 is SGHNT and CDR2 YYREEE (reference sequence). With V trimmed by 4 bases and J by 5 bases, 8 bases remained unmatched. CDR3 length equals 16 residues. The CDR3 is CASSQGTSGGQNIQYF. CDR3 coding DNA: TGTGCCAGCAGCCAAGGGACTAGCGGTGGTCAAAACATTCAGTACTTC.

The V gene is TRBV28, the J gene TRBJ1-1; D call uncertain. Trimming took 8 bases from V and 2 from J, leaving 12 bases between them. Germline V gives CDR1 MDHEN, CDR2 SYDVKM. The CDR3 contains 13 residues. The CDR3 nucleotides read TGTGCCAGCGTCCCCGGTTACAACACTGAAGCTTTCTTT. This gives the protein CASVPGYNTEAFF.

The chain uses TRBV27 and TRBJ1-4; 7 bases are a match to TRBD1. The CDR3 runs 15 residues. Germline CDR1 and CDR2: MNHEY and SMNVEV (reference sequence). V lost 5 bases to trimming and J lost 8 bases; unmatched junction nucleotides: 11. The CDR3 protein is CASSRLQGMWEKLFF. The CDR3 region has the DNA TGTGCCAGCAGTCGCTTACAGGGGATGTGGGAAAAACTGTTTTTT.

The CDR3 sequence is CASRELGNYGYTF. In DNA form, the CDR3 reads TGTGCCAGCAGGGAACTCGGTAACTATGGCTACACCTTC. The V gene is TRBV6-1, the J gene TRBJ1-2; D unclear. The germline V and J ends were trimmed by 6 bases and 1 base, with 9 bases remaining between them. Germline CDR1 and CDR2: MNHNS and SASEGT. The CDR3 totals 13 residues.

This clone was counted a single time. The rearrangement joins TRBV4-2 to TRBJ1-1, with TRBD1 matching 7 bases. The junction had 5 bases not matched to a gene; V was cut back by 4 bases and J by 0 bases. Looked up from germline, CDR1 is LGHNA and CDR2 is YNFKEQ. The CDR3 consists of 15 residues. CDR3 sequence (DNA): TGTGCCAGCAGCCCGGAGACAGGGCTGAACACTGAAGCTTTCTTT. Amino acids: CASSPETGLNTEAFF.

V and J are TRBV5-6 and TRBJ1-1, with TRBD1 as a possible D gene (5 bases). Germline V gives CDR1 SGHDT, CDR2 YYEEEE. V was shortened by 4 bases and J by 4 bases, with 17 bases between the two germline ends. This CDR3 has 15 amino acids. CDR3 loop: CASSGGEDPGTEAFF. The CDR3 DNA sequence: TGTGCCAGCAGCGGGGGGGAGGACCCGGGCACTGAAGCTTTCTTT.

The sample holds a few counts of this clone. The chain couples TRBV4-1 to TRBJ1-1, with 7 bases matching TRBD1. The CDR3 is 19 residues long. From germline, CDR1 is MGHRA and CDR2 YSYEKL. J gave up 1 base and V 1 base, and 15 bases lay outside the gene matches. In nucleotides, the CDR3 is TGCGCCAGCAGCCAAGCACCCACAGGGGCGAGCGAATCGAACACTGAAGCTTTCTTT. Its protein product is CASSQAPTGASESNTEAFF.

This rearrangement joins TRBV14 to TRBJ2-7, with 16 bases identical to TRBD2. Germline V lookup: CDR1 SGHDN, CDR2 FVKESK. The V gene end was trimmed by 5 bases and the J gene end by 4 bases; junction bases not matched to a gene: 11. This CDR3 is 18 amino acids long. This CDR3 is CASSLGLAGGPKWYEQYF. The CDR3 DNA follows: TGTGCCAGCAGCTTGGGACTAGCGGGAGGGCCGAAATGGTACGAGCAGTACTTC.